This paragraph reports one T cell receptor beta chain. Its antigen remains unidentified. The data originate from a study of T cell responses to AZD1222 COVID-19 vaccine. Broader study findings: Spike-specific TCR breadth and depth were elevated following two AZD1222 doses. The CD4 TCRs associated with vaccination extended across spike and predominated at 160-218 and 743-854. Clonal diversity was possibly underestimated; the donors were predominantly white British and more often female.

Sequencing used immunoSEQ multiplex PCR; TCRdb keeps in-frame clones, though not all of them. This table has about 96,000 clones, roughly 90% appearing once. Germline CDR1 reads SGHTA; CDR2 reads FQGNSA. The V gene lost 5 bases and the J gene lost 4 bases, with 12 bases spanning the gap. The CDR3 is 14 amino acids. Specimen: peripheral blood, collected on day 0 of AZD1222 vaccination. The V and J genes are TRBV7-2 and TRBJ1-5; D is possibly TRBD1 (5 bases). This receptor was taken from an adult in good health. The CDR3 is CASSTIRGNQPQHF. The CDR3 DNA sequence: TGTGCCAGCAGCACCATCCGGGGGAATCAGCCCCAGCATTTT.